One T cell receptor (beta chain) is described in this entry. Sequencing was performed with immunoSEQ multiplex PCR; in TCRdb, only in-frame clones are kept and a portion is missing. Of 450,000 or so clones listed, about nine tenths are singletons. V lost 2 bases and J lost 6; bases outside the gene matches: 8. The CDR3 has 16 amino acids. The data derive from a study of blood T cell repertoires in COVID-19. This clonotype was sampled from a man younger than 35 who had recovered from COVID-19. The chain is built from TRBV23-1 and TRBJ2-2, with 8 bases aligning to TRBD2. TRBV23-1 is reported as an ORF; its role is uncertain. The sequencing input was PBMCs or T cells enriched from blood (not recorded which). The CDR3 DNA is TGCGCCAGCAGTCAACGTACCGGGACTAGATCCGGGGAGCTGTTTTTT. Protein product: CASSQRTGTRSGELFF.